This T cell receptor (beta chain) was identified during a study of shared clonotypes between healthy human individuals. Per the germline V gene, CDR1 is SGHRS and CDR2 is YFSETQ. The CDR3 totals 15 residues. V lost 2 bases to trimming and J lost 8 bases, with 17 bases between them. Profiling relied on immunoSEQ multiplex PCR, and the TCRdb table lists in-frame clones only, not all of them. The table includes some 2,000,000 clones, under 97% detected once. The sample taken for sequencing was naive CD4+ T cells sorted from blood. Subset: CD45RA+ positively selected. This TCR came from a man aged 18 to 35 in good health. The chain combines TRBV5-1 with TRBJ1-3; a weak D match, TRBD1 (5 bases). The CDR3 DNA sequence: TGCGCCAGCAGCTTCGACAGCTCCTCAGGAGACACCATATATTTT. It encodes CASSFDSSSGDTIYF.